A selection of T cell receptor beta chains follows, all from one sample in a study of T cell responses to AZD1222 COVID-19 vaccine. The data were produced by immunoSEQ multiplex PCR, yet TCRdb's version contains in-frame clones alone and is incomplete. Among tens of thousands of clones, around 85% were seen once, and the ten largest hold 4.5% to 5%. The sequenced sample was peripheral blood, obtained 28 days after the second AZD1222 dose. These receptors originate from an adult who received the AZD1222 COVID-19 vaccine. CDR3s include the opening cysteine and the closing phenylalanine or tryptophan. The order of the fields is CDR3 protein, CDR3 DNA, V gene, J gene, clone size, D gene. A D gene is named only where the DNA matches it firmly. A clone size is listed for some rows: how often the clone was seen (once, few, many), or a class if it is expanded.

CDR3aa: CASSQDSWTHF
CDR3nt: TGTGCCAGCAGCCAAGATAGCTGGACGCACTTT
v_gene: TRBV14
j_gene: TRBJ1-1
abundance: NA
d_gene: NA

CDR3aa: CASSLGGRGSGNEQFF
CDR3nt: TGTGCCAGCAGCTTAGGAGGCAGGGGGTCCGGTAATGAGCAGTTCTTC
v_gene: TRBV7-9
j_gene: TRBJ2-1
abundance: NA
d_gene: TRBD1

CDR3aa: CASSQVWTGGYEQYF
CDR3nt: TGCGCCAGCAGCCAAGTCTGGACGGGGGGCTACGAGCAGTACTTC
v_gene: TRBV4-3
j_gene: TRBJ2-7
abundance: NA
d_gene: TRBD2

CDR3aa: CASSKALMRVYYEQYF
CDR3nt: TGTGCCAGCAGCAAAGCGCTCATGCGGGTCTACTACGAGCAGTACTTC
v_gene: TRBV21-1
j_gene: TRBJ2-7
abundance: many
d_gene: NA

CDR3aa: CSASVRINEKLFF
CDR3nt: TGCAGTGCTAGTGTCAGGATTAATGAAAAACTGTTTTTT
v_gene: TRBV20-1
j_gene: TRBJ1-4
abundance: NA
d_gene: NA

CDR3aa: CSGLARVGTDTQYF
CDR3nt: TGCAGCGGACTAGCGAGGGTTGGTACAGATACGCAGTATTTT
v_gene: TRBV29-1
j_gene: TRBJ2-3
abundance: NA
d_gene: TRBD2

CDR3aa: CAWSLADGNQPQHF
CDR3nt: TGTGCCTGGAGTCTAGCAGACGGCAATCAGCCCCAGCATTTT
v_gene: TRBV30
j_gene: TRBJ1-5
abundance: NA
d_gene: NA

CDR3aa: CASSLKGPRGNTIYF
CDR3nt: TGTGCCAGCAGCTTGAAGGGGCCTCGTGGAAACACCATATATTTT
v_gene: TRBV5-6
j_gene: TRBJ1-3
abundance: NA
d_gene: NA

CDR3aa: CASSLRAGIEQYF
CDR3nt: TGTGCCAGCAGTTTAAGGGCGGGGATTGAGCAGTACTTC
v_gene: TRBV27
j_gene: TRBJ2-7
abundance: NA
d_gene: NA

CDR3aa: CASSRDSFLTYNSPLHF
CDR3nt: TGTGCCAGCAGCCGGGACAGTTTCCTAACCTATAATTCACCCCTCCACTTT
v_gene: TRBV7-3
j_gene: TRBJ1-6
abundance: NA
d_gene: TRBD1

CDR3aa: CASSGREYGYTF
CDR3nt: TGCGCCAGCAGTGGTAGGGAGTATGGCTACACCTTC
v_gene: TRBV10-2
j_gene: TRBJ1-2
abundance: once
d_gene: NA

CDR3aa: CASSLGGLFPYEQYF
CDR3nt: TGTGCCAGCAGCTTGGGGGGCTTATTTCCCTACGAGCAGTACTTC
v_gene: TRBV5-8
j_gene: TRBJ2-7
abundance: NA
d_gene: NA

CDR3aa: CASSPLDRFYEQYF
CDR3nt: TGTGCCAGCAGTCCCTTAGACAGGTTCTACGAGCAGTACTTC
v_gene: TRBV27
j_gene: TRBJ2-7
abundance: NA
d_gene: NA

CDR3aa: CASSLAQNYGYTF
CDR3nt: TGTGCCAGCAGTTTGGCGCAGAACTATGGCTACACCTTC
v_gene: TRBV12-3/TRBV12-4
j_gene: TRBJ1-2
abundance: NA
d_gene: NA

CDR3aa: CASSPPTGGTYNEQFF
CDR3nt: TGCGCCAGCAGCCCCCCCACGGGCGGGACCTACAATGAGCAGTTCTTC
v_gene: TRBV5-1
j_gene: TRBJ2-1
abundance: NA
d_gene: NA

CDR3aa: CASSEAGGTDTQYF
CDR3nt: TGTGCCAGCAGCGAAGCGGGAGGGACAGATACGCAGTATTTT
v_gene: TRBV7-3
j_gene: TRBJ2-3
abundance: NA
d_gene: TRBD2

CDR3aa: CASSADLTGWPQHF
CDR3nt: TGTGCCAGCTCCGCGGACCTTACCGGGTGGCCCCAGCATTTT
v_gene: TRBV18
j_gene: TRBJ1-5
abundance: NA
d_gene: NA

CDR3aa: CASSSLTGGDYNEQFF
CDR3nt: TGTGCCAGCAGTTCCCTAACAGGGGGAGACTACAATGAGCAGTTCTTC
v_gene: TRBV28
j_gene: TRBJ2-1
abundance: NA
d_gene: TRBD1

CDR3aa: CASSLGLSPPRSYEQYF
CDR3nt: TGTGCCAGCAGTTTAGGACTATCCCCCCCTCGATCCTACGAGCAGTACTTC
v_gene: TRBV28
j_gene: TRBJ2-7
abundance: once
d_gene: NA

CDR3aa: CASSVEGGENIQYF
CDR3nt: TGTGCCAGCTCCGTTGAGGGTGGCGAAAACATTCAGTACTTC
v_gene: TRBV28
j_gene: TRBJ2-4
abundance: NA
d_gene: NA

CDR3aa: CSVEDAYEQYF
CDR3nt: TGCAGCGTTGAAGACGCCTACGAGCAGTACTTC
v_gene: TRBV29-1
j_gene: TRBJ2-7
abundance: once
d_gene: NA

CDR3aa: CASSLVGGGKETQYF
CDR3nt: TGTGCCAGCAGCTTGGTTGGAGGGGGGAAAGAGACCCAGTACTTC
v_gene: TRBV5-6
j_gene: TRBJ2-5
abundance: NA
d_gene: NA

CDR3aa: CASSLGGTAGNTIYF
CDR3nt: TGCGCCAGCAGCTTGGGTGGGACAGCTGGAAACACCATATATTTT
v_gene: TRBV5-1
j_gene: TRBJ1-3
abundance: once
d_gene: TRBD1

CDR3aa: CASIWSRATHTQYF
CDR3nt: TGTGCCAGCATATGGAGTCGGGCCACACATACGCAGTATTTT
v_gene: TRBV28
j_gene: TRBJ2-3
abundance: NA
d_gene: NA

CDR3aa: CASSQGTGNYGYTF
CDR3nt: TGTGCCAGCAGCCAAGGGACAGGGAACTATGGCTACACCTTC
v_gene: TRBV7-2
j_gene: TRBJ1-2
abundance: NA
d_gene: TRBD1

CDR3aa: CASSSMGTGTENYEQYF
CDR3nt: TGTGCCAGCAGCAGTATGGGGACAGGGACTGAAAACTACGAGCAGTACTTC
v_gene: TRBV7-9
j_gene: TRBJ2-7
abundance: NA
d_gene: TRBD1

CDR3aa: CASSYWGTGVTEAFF
CDR3nt: TGTGCCAGCAGTTATTGGGGGACAGGGGTCACTGAAGCTTTCTTT
v_gene: TRBV6-5
j_gene: TRBJ1-1
abundance: NA
d_gene: TRBD1

CDR3aa: CASSPKTSGGPQYF
CDR3nt: TGTGCCAGCAGCCCAAAGACTAGCGGGGGGCCTCAGTACTTC
v_gene: TRBV3-1/TRBV3-2
j_gene: TRBJ2-7
abundance: NA
d_gene: TRBD2

CDR3aa: CASSFLSGGAGAKNIQYF
CDR3nt: TGTGCCAGCAGCTTTCTTAGCGGGGGGGCCGGGGCCAAAAACATTCAGTACTTC
v_gene: TRBV11-2
j_gene: TRBJ2-4
abundance: NA
d_gene: TRBD2

CDR3aa: CASSLTLAGRQETQYF
CDR3nt: TGTGCCAGCAGCTTAACCCTAGCGGGGAGGCAAGAGACCCAGTACTTC
v_gene: TRBV11-2
j_gene: TRBJ2-5
abundance: NA
d_gene: TRBD2

CDR3aa: CASFRRTSFGTDTQYF
CDR3nt: TGTGCCAGCTTTCGGCGGACTAGCTTCGGCACAGATACGCAGTATTTT
v_gene: TRBV2
j_gene: TRBJ2-3
abundance: NA
d_gene: TRBD2

CDR3aa: CASSFHGGSGNIQYF
CDR3nt: TGTGCCAGCAGCTTTCACGGGGGCAGCGGAAACATTCAGTACTTC
v_gene: TRBV5-5
j_gene: TRBJ2-4
abundance: NA
d_gene: NA

CDR3aa: CSAGLAGEETQYF
CDR3nt: TGCAGCGCTGGACTAGCGGGGGAAGAGACCCAGTACTTC
v_gene: TRBV29-1
j_gene: TRBJ2-5
abundance: NA
d_gene: TRBD2

CDR3aa: CASSLDSASRPQHF
CDR3nt: TGTGCCAGCAGTCTTGACAGTGCCTCACGGCCCCAGCATTTT
v_gene: TRBV25-1
j_gene: TRBJ1-5
abundance: once
d_gene: NA

CDR3aa: CASSYRNTEAFF
CDR3nt: TGTGCCAGCAGTTACCGAAACACTGAAGCTTTCTTT
v_gene: TRBV6-5
j_gene: TRBJ1-1
abundance: NA
d_gene: NA

CDR3aa: CASSQGTTQYF
CDR3nt: TGCGCCAGCAGCCAAGGTACGACCCAGTACTTC
v_gene: TRBV4-1
j_gene: TRBJ2-5
abundance: NA
d_gene: NA

CDR3aa: CASSQGTGEGYEQYF
CDR3nt: TGTGCCAGCAGCCAGGGGACAGGGGAGGGCTACGAGCAGTACTTC
v_gene: TRBV11-2
j_gene: TRBJ2-7
abundance: once
d_gene: TRBD1

CDR3aa: CASNPLGPHEQFF
CDR3nt: TGCGCCAGCAACCCGCTAGGCCCCCATGAGCAGTTCTTC
v_gene: TRBV10-2
j_gene: TRBJ2-1
abundance: NA
d_gene: NA

CDR3aa: CASSSGFYGYTF
CDR3nt: TGTGCCAGCAGCTCCGGCTTCTATGGCTACACCTTC
v_gene: TRBV5-4
j_gene: TRBJ1-2
abundance: once
d_gene: NA

CDR3aa: CASSLALGGNEQFF
CDR3nt: TGTGCCAGCAGTTTAGCATTGGGAGGAAATGAGCAGTTCTTC
v_gene: TRBV28
j_gene: TRBJ2-1
abundance: few
d_gene: NA

CDR3aa: CAISPDRLNTEAFF
CDR3nt: TGTGCCATCAGTCCCGACAGGTTGAACACTGAAGCTTTCTTT
v_gene: TRBV10-3
j_gene: TRBJ1-1
abundance: NA
d_gene: NA